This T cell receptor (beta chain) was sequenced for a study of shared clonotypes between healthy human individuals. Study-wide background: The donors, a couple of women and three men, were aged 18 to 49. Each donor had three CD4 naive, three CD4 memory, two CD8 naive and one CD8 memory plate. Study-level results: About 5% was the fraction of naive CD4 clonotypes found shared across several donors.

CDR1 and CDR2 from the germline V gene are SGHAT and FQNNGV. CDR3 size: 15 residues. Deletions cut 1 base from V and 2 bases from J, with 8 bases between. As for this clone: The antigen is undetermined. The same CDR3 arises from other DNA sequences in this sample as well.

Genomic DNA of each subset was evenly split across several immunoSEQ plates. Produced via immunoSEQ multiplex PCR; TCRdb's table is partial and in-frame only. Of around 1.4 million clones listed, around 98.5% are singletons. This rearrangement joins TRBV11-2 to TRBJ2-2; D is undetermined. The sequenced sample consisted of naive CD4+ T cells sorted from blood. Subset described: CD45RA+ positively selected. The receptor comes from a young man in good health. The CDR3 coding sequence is TGTGCCAGCAGCTTAGGCCGCCAAAACACCGGGGAGCTGTTTTTT. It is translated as CASSLGRQNTGELFF.